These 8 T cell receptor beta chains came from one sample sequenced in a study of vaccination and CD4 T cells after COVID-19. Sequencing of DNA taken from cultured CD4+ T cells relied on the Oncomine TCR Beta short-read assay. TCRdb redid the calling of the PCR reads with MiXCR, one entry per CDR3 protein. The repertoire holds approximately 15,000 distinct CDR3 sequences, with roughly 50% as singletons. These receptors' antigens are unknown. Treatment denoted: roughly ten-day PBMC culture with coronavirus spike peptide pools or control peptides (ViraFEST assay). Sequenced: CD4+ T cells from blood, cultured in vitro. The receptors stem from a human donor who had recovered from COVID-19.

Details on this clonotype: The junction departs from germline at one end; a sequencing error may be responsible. The CDR3 bases are TGCGCCAGCAGCCAAGACTCAGCGGGAGGGCATACCGGGGAGCTGTTTTTT. This gives the protein CASSQDSAGGHTGELFF. The chain carries TRBV7-2 and TRBJ2-2; TRBD2 aligns across 10 bases. The CDR3 covers 17 residues. Germline V gene data show CDR1 as SGHTA and CDR2 as FQGNSA.

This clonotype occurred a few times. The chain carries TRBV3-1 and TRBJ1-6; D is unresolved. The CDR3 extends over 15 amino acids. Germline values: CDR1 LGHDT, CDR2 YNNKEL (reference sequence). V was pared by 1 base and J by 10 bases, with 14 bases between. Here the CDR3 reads CASSQAGSSSSPLHF. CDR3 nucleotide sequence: TGTGCCAGCAGCCAAGCTGGGAGTTCCAGCTCACCCCTCCACTTT.

DNA of the CDR3: TGTGCCAGCAGTTTTTGGGTCACTAGAGCTAACTATGGCTACACCTTC. This sequence encodes CASSFWVTRANYGYTF. The rearrangement links TRBV28 to TRBJ1-2; D remains ambiguous. Germline V gives CDR1 MDHEN, CDR2 SYDVKM. V lost 3 bases and J lost 0, with 14 bases in between. The CDR3 covers 16 residues.

CDR3 bases: TGTGCCAGCTGCAACGACGCTATAGATACGCAGTATTTT. Translated, it gives CASCNDAIDTQYF. This chain links TRBV6-2 or TRBV6-3 with TRBJ2-3, with D hard to call. This CDR3 region has 13 residues. Trimming left V 8 bases short and J 5 bases short, with 14 bases between. Germline assignment: CDR1 MNHEY and CDR2 SVGEGT.

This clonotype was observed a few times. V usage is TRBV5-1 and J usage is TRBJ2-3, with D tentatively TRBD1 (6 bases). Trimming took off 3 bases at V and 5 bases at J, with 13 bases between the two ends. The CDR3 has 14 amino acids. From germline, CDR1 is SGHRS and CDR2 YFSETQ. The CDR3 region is CASSWARGKDTQYF. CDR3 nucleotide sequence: TGCGCCAGCAGCTGGGCGAGGGGGAAAGATACGCAGTATTTT.

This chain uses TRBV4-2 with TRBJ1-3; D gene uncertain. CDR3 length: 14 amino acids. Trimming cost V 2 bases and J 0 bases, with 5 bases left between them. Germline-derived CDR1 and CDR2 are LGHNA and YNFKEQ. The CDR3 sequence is CASSQQSSGNTIYF. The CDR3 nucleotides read TGTGCCAGCAGCCAACAGAGCTCTGGAAACACCATATATTTT.

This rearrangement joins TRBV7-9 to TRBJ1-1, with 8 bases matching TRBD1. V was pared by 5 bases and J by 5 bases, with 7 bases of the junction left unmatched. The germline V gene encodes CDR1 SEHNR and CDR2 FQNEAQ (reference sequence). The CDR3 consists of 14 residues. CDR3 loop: CASSPRQGKTEAFF. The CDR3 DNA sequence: TGTGCCAGCAGCCCCCGACAGGGGAAGACTGAAGCTTTCTTT.

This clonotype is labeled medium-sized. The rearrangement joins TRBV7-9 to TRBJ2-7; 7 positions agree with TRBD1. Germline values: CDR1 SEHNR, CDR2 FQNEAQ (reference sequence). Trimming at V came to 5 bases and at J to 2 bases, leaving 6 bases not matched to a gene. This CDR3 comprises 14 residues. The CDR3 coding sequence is TGTGCCAGCAGCATCCGGGACAGAGCCTACGAGCAGTACTTC. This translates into CASSIRDRAYEQYF.